This T cell receptor (beta chain) was observed in a study of long-term antiretroviral therapy in people with HIV. V lost 4 bases and J lost 3, with 15 bases in between. CDR3 length: 15 residues. Looked up from germline, CDR1 is MNHNS and CDR2 is SASEGT. Run at survey level, the immunoSEQ assay was version v3.0. The data were produced by immunoSEQ multiplex PCR, yet TCRdb's version contains in-frame clones alone and is incomplete. The sample lists some 28,000 clones; nearly 95% were seen once. Sequenced material: unsorted PBMCs, taken roughly 6.3 years after starting antiretroviral therapy. The receptor was isolated from a man younger than 40 with HIV. This sequence joins TRBV6-1 and TRBJ1-2; weak D call: TRBD1 (6 bases). This CDR3 is CASSGRQVGDYGYTF. The CDR3 DNA reads TGTGCCAGCAGTGGTAGACAGGTCGGGGACTATGGCTACACCTTC.